This TCR beta chain was obtained from a study of blood T cell repertoires in COVID-19. The wider study: Sites in the United States, Italy and Spain provided acute and convalescent COVID-19 samples.

Cohorts were based on clinical histories the participants reported. Two consecutive negative NP/OP PCR tests, clearance, or resolved symptoms defined Cohort 3 recovery. Using immunoSEQ multiplex PCR, the repertoire was profiled, and TCRdb retains in-frame clones only, with some absent. The sample shows about 170,000 clones, more than 80% of them seen only once. CDR3 size: 12 residues. The junction had 5 bases not matched to a gene; V was cut back by 6 bases and J by 8 bases. This clonotype originated in a man aged 50 to 59 who had recovered from COVID-19. The material sequenced was PBMCs or T cells enriched from blood (not recorded which). V usage is TRBV12-3 or TRBV12-4 and J usage is TRBJ1-2; TRBD1 agrees at 8 bases. The CDR3 DNA reads TGTGCCAGCAGAACACAGGGGGGCGGCTACACCTTC. Protein sequence: CASRTQGGGYTF.